The next 11 T cell receptor beta chains were all read from a single sample in a study of beta chain features in type 1 diabetes. Of the isolated RNA, all was reverse transcribed, and so the sequenced material was expressed TCRB transcripts. Data came from immunoSEQ multiplex PCR; TCRdb stores just in-frame clones and leaves some out. The table records 150,000 or so clones, 7% to 10% of them present only once. Sequencing was done on a sample of central memory CD4+ T cells from blood. The receptors derive from a man younger than 35 in good health.

The rearrangement links TRBV7-2 to TRBJ2-3, with 9 nucleotides matching TRBD2. The CDR3 spans 16 residues. V lost 5 bases and J lost 3; bases outside the gene matches: 9. Germline CDR1 SGHTA, CDR2 FQGNSA. The CDR3 bases are TGTGCCAGCAGCCCCCTAGCGGGGAGGGGAACAGATACGCAGTATTTT. Translation: CASSPLAGRGTDTQYF.

In the case of this clone: Other DNA variants within this sample encode the same CDR3. V usage is TRBV30 and J usage is TRBJ2-3; 8 bases match TRBD2. Germline assignment: CDR1 GTSNPN and CDR2 SVGIG (reference sequence). Trimming at V came to 3 bases and at J to 2 bases, leaving 4 bases not matched to a gene. The CDR3 spans 14 residues. The CDR3 DNA is TGTGCCTGGAGGGCCGGGGGGGACACAGATACGCAGTATTTT. The encoded protein is CAWRAGGDTDTQYF.

At least ten counts were recorded for this clone. V and J are TRBV15 and TRBJ2-5; D perhaps matches TRBD1 (6 bases). The CDR3 is 14 amino acids. With 3 bases removed from V and 2 bases from J, the gap between germline ends came to 10 bases. Per germline, CDR1 LNHNV and CDR2 YYDKDF (reference sequence). CDR3 DNA: TGTGCCACCAGCAGCAGAGGGGGACAAGAGACCCAGTACTTC. Translation: CATSSRGGQETQYF.

This clone occurred once. The chain joins TRBV4-3 to TRBJ2-1; 9 bases fit TRBD2. This CDR3 has 17 amino acids. Germline V CDR1 and CDR2: LGHNA, YSLEER. Unmatched junction bases numbered 11, after V lost 0 bases and J lost 8 bases. The CDR3 nucleotides are TGCGCCAGCAGCCAAGATCAGTGGGGCGGGGGGGTTGATGAGCAGTTCTTC. Amino acid sequence: CASSQDQWGGGVDEQFF.

This clone was seen only a few times. No conserved phenylalanine or tryptophan ends this CDR3, so it is likely a read error. The DNA is left out, because the CDR3 cannot be placed on it with certainty; the CDR3 is given as TCRdb lists it. This sequence joins TRBV2 and TRBJ2-7; the table's D call, TRBD1, has no DNA check behind it. The CDR3 is 12 residues long, counting both termini. Germline values: CDR1 SNHLY, CDR2 FYNNEI. CDR3 sequence reads: CASSEARTGSRL.

In its sample, this clone was seen a few times. The V call is TRBV30, the J call TRBJ1-2; TRBD1 agrees at 7 bases. The CDR3 sequence is 12 residues long. J lost 7 bases, V lost 1 base, and 3 bases had no gene match. Germline V lookup: CDR1 GTSNPN, CDR2 SVGIG (reference sequence). The CDR3 DNA sequence: TGTGCCTGGAGTGGTGGACAGGTTGGCTACACCTTC. This codes for CAWSGGQVGYTF.

As DNA, the CDR3 is TGTGCCAGCAGCCCGAGGGTGACTAGCGACCAAGAGACCCAGTACTTC. Translating it yields CASSPRVTSDQETQYF. This chain links TRBV5-4 with TRBJ2-5; 8 nucleotides align to TRBD2. The CDR3 consists of 16 residues. The junction had 8 bases not matched to a gene; V was cut back by 4 bases and J by 0 bases. The germline CDR1 and CDR2 sequences are SGHNT and YYREEE (reference sequence).

The CDR3 nucleotides are TGTGCCAGCAGCTCGGGACAGAGTTACAATGAGCAGTTCTTC. Translated, it gives CASSSGQSYNEQFF. J is TRBJ2-1 and V is TRBV7-2, with 7 positions matching TRBD1. The CDR3 covers 14 residues. V was pared by 4 bases and J by 4 bases, with 4 bases of the junction left unmatched. Germline V gene lookup returns CDR1 SGHTA and CDR2 FQGNSA.

In its sample, this clone was seen a few times. The CDR3 nucleotides are TGTGCCAGTAGGATCCCCGGAGGCGGTTATGGCTACACCTTC. As protein: CASRIPGGGYGYTF. The rearrangement links TRBV19 to TRBJ1-2; D call uncertain. The CDR3 contains 14 residues. Germline V CDR1 and CDR2: LNHDA, SQIVND (reference sequence). The germline V and J ends were trimmed by 6 bases and 5 bases, with 16 bases remaining between them.

This chain uses TRBV10-3 with TRBJ1-2; D uncertain. Germline assignment: CDR1 ENHRY and CDR2 SYGVKD. This CDR3 has 12 residues. V was shortened by 2 bases and J by 5 bases, with 6 bases between the two germline ends. Written as DNA, the CDR3 is TGTGCCATCAGTGAGAGGAGATATGGCTACACCTTC. Its translation: CAISERRYGYTF.

This clone was found a few times. The gene calls are TRBV6-5 and TRBJ1-5; perhaps TRBD1 as D (5 bases). The CDR3 has 15 amino acids. CDR1 is MNHEY and CDR2 is SVGAGI in the germline V gene. Trimming stripped 2 bases from V and 1 base from J, with 9 bases between. This CDR3 reads CASSYKRTSNQPQHF. As DNA, the CDR3 is TGTGCCAGCAGTTACAAAAGGACAAGCAATCAGCCCCAGCATTTT.